This is a list of T cell receptor beta chains from one sample in a study of blood T cell repertoires in COVID-19. Repertoires were generated with immunoSEQ multiplex PCR, while TCRdb's copy carries only in-frame clones and drops some. The sample includes over 200,000 clones, around nine tenths of them seen just once. Sequencing input: PBMCs or T cells enriched from blood (not recorded which). The receptors were sampled from a man in his forties or fifties who had recovered from COVID-19. Each CDR3 is given with its conserved first and last residue. D genes are given only for firm matches. Only some rows state a clone size, as once, few, many or a class for expanded clones.

d_call,j_call,v_call,cdr3_length,clone_size,cdr3_nt,cdr3_aa
TRBD1,TRBJ1-2,TRBV7-2,14,.,TGTGCCAGCAGCTTCCCAGGGGGCGGATATGGCTACACCTTC,CASSFPGGGYGYTF
TRBD2,TRBJ2-5,TRBV20-1,10,.,TGCAGTGCCTGGGGGGGGACCCAGTACTTC,CSAWGGTQYF
TRBD1,TRBJ2-7,TRBV5-4,16,few,TGTGCCAGCAGCTCCTTCGGACAATCAGGGGGTTACGAGCAGTACTTC,CASSSFGQSGGYEQYF
TRBD2,TRBJ2-7,TRBV19,17,.,TGTGCCAGTAGTGATTGGACTAGCGGGGGAGAAACCTACGAGCAGTACTTC,CASSDWTSGGETYEQYF
.,TRBJ2-7,TRBV6-6,13,few,TGTGCCAGCAGTTACAGTACAGGGAACGAGCAGTACTTC,CASSYSTGNEQYF
.,TRBJ1-6,TRBV10-3,15,few,TGTGCCATCAGGGAAACAGGGATATGGAATTCACCCCTCCACTTT,CAIRETGIWNSPLHF
TRBD1,TRBJ1-1,TRBV10-3,13,.,TGTGCCATCAGGGGGACAGACAGTACTGAAGCTTTCTTT,CAIRGTDSTEAFF
TRBD2,TRBJ2-7,TRBV11-3,15,.,TGTGCCAGCAGCCCGATAACTAGCGCTACCTACGAGCAGTACTTC,CASSPITSATYEQYF
.,TRBJ1-6,TRBV7-2,14,.,TGTGCCAGCAGCCCGTCGGCGGGGGGTTCACCCCTCCACTTT,CASSPSAGGSPLHF
TRBD1,TRBJ2-1,TRBV7-2,15,.,TGTGCCAGCAGCTTAGACCCCCAAAGACAGGGAGTGGAGTTCTTC,CASSLDPQRQGVEFF
.,TRBJ2-2,TRBV21-1,19,.,TGTGCCAGCAGCAAAAGGTGGAGCCGGGACAGGGGGAACACCGGGGAGCTGTTTTTT,CASSKRWSRDRGNTGELFF
TRBD1,TRBJ2-5,TRBV12-3/TRBV12-4,13,.,TGTGCCAGCAGGAGGACAGGACAAGAGACCCAGTACTTC,CASRRTGQETQYF
TRBD2,TRBJ2-7,TRBV5-1,15,.,TGCGCCAGCAGCTTACTAGCGGGGAGCGGTAACGAGCAGTACTTC,CASSLLAGSGNEQYF
TRBD2,TRBJ2-1,TRBV11-1,16,.,TGTGCCAGCAGCCCTAGTGGCGGGAGTCCCCAGAATGAGCAGTTCTTC,CASSPSGGSPQNEQFF
TRBD1,TRBJ2-5,TRBV30,13,once,TGTGCCTGTACAGGGACAGCTCAAGAGACCCAGTACTTC,CACTGTAQETQYF
TRBD2,TRBJ2-2,TRBV28,14,once,TGTGCCAGCAGAATGGCGGGAGGAGGTGGGGAGCTGTTTTTT,CASRMAGGGGELFF
.,TRBJ1-4,TRBV7-6,14,few,TGTGCCAGCAGCTTAGGAGGGTGGAATGAAAAACTGTTTTTT,CASSLGGWNEKLFF
TRBD1,TRBJ1-1,TRBV6-6,16,.,TGTGCCAGCTGGAAGGGACAGCTTGGCGCCGTCGCTGAAGCTTTCTTT,CASWKGQLGAVAEAFF
.,TRBJ2-5,TRBV27,14,.,TGTGCCAGCAGTTTATTCCTCGGGGGAGAGACCCAGTACTTC,CASSLFLGGETQYF
TRBD2,TRBJ2-1,TRBV11-2,17,.,TGTGCCAGCAGCCGTTTCGGGACTAGCGGGAGGGCCCATGAGCAGTTCTTC,CASSRFGTSGRAHEQFF
.,TRBJ2-5,TRBV1,18,.,TGCACCAGCAGCCAAGATCTCCGACGAGCGGGAGAGGTAGAGACCCAGTACTTC,CTSSQDLRRAGEVETQYF
.,TRBJ2-1,TRBV30,11,.,TGTGCCTGGAGTCAAAACAATGAGCAGTTCTTC,CAWSQNNEQFF
TRBD1,TRBJ1-5,TRBV28,15,.,TGTGCCAGCAGTTTACCCGGGACAGGGGGTCGGCCCCAGCATTTT,CASSLPGTGGRPQHF
TRBD2,TRBJ2-7,TRBV28,13,.,TGTGGAACGGGGCTAGCGGGAACCTACGAGCAGTACTTC,CGTGLAGTYEQYF
.,TRBJ2-3,TRBV29-1,16,.,TGCAGCGTTGAAGATCGATTTAGGGCAGGGATAGATACGCAGTATTTT,CSVEDRFRAGIDTQYF
.,TRBJ2-5,TRBV6-2/TRBV6-3,16,.,TGTGCCAGCAGTGACCGGTTATCAGGGCGGCAAGAGACCCAGTACTTC,CASSDRLSGRQETQYF
TRBD1,TRBJ1-2,TRBV6-6,15,.,TGTGCCAGCAACCCCCGGGACAGGGCTAACTATGGCTACACCTTC,CASNPRDRANYGYTF
.,TRBJ2-3,TRBV5-1,14,.,TGCGCCAGCAGCTTTAGCGCTAGCACAGATACGCAGTATTTT,CASSFSASTDTQYF
.,TRBJ2-3,TRBV5-1,16,once,TGCGCCAGCAGCCTATCCACACGGACTAGCACAGATACGCAGTATTTT,CASSLSTRTSTDTQYF